Following are 4 T cell receptor beta chains from one sample sequenced in a study of blood T cell repertoires in COVID-19. The method was immunoSEQ multiplex PCR; TCRdb's version includes in-frame clones alone and lacks a portion of them. Of around 40,000 clones listed, 75% to 90% are singletons. Source material: peripheral blood. The receptors shown here come from a man over 45 with active or convalescent COVID-19.

This clone turned up a few times. The chain employs TRBV7-8 and TRBJ2-7; 9 bases agree with TRBD1. CDR1 and CDR2 from the germline V gene are SGHVS and FQNEAQ. The CDR3 contains 14 residues. V lost 5 bases, J lost 5 bases, and 7 bases stayed unmatched. CDR3 amino acids: CASSTDRGGNEQYF. In DNA form, the CDR3 reads TGTGCCAGCAGCACAGACAGGGGGGGTAACGAGCAGTACTTC.

The V and J genes are TRBV7-9 and TRBJ1-4; D remains ambiguous. Germline CDR1 is SEHNR and CDR2 is FQNEAQ (reference sequence). This CDR3 is 15 amino acids long. Trimming cost V 5 bases and J 3 bases, with 13 bases left between them. The CDR3, as DNA: TGTGCCAGCAGCAAAACATGGTTCGCTAATGAAAAACTGTTTTTT. This translates into CASSKTWFANEKLFF.

The chain is built from TRBV11-1 and TRBJ1-1, with D unclear. CDR3 size: 14 residues. The V gene lost 3 bases and the J gene lost 4 bases, with 12 bases spanning the gap. In germline, CDR1 is SGHAT, CDR2 FQDESV (reference sequence). The CDR3 nucleotides are TGTGCCAGCAGCTTTGACCGACTCGCCACTGAAGCTTTCTTT. Translation: CASSFDRLATEAFF. The variable domain in full, with the rest retrieved from reference TRBV11-1 and TRBJ1-1, is EAEVAQSPRYKITEKSQAVAFWCDPISGHATLYWYRQILGQGPELLVQFQDESVVDDSQLPKDRFSAERLKGVDSTLKIQPAELGDSAMYLCASSFDRLATEAFFGQGTRLTVV.

The rearrangement links TRBV2 to TRBJ2-5, with D unresolved. Per germline, CDR1 SNHLY and CDR2 FYNNEI. The CDR3 extends over 12 amino acids. V was pared by 6 bases and J by 5 bases, with 10 bases between. This CDR3 is CASSLSVETQYF. The DNA for the CDR3 is TGTGCCAGCAGCCTATCTGTGGAGACCCAGTACTTC.